This T cell receptor (beta chain) was recorded in a study of shared clonotypes between healthy human individuals. Study in general: The study used three CD4 naive, three CD4 memory, two CD8 naive and one CD8 memory plate per donor. Study observations and caveats: Clonotype sharing among donors was expected to depend on sequencing depth.

V was pared by 4 bases and J by 4 bases, with 11 bases between. Germline V gene lookup returns CDR1 SGHNT and CDR2 YYREEE (reference sequence). This CDR3 spans 13 amino acids. Comments on this clone: Antigen: not known.

Replicate PCRs from sorted subsets contained 200 ng DNA, which is some 30,000 T cell genomes. Original analysis: From ImmunoSEQ came sequences covering only the junction and carrying no quality scores, so filtering differed. Only in-frame clones appear in the TCRdb table, and some are missing; sequencing was by immunoSEQ multiplex PCR. V, J and clone size derive from that table, while D and trimming were established from the DNA sequence. The repertoire holds approximately 2.4 million clones, 90% to 96% seen once, with about 0.13% in the top ten. This receptor was taken from a young man in good health. The sequencing input was naive CD4+ T cells sorted from blood. Subset of the sample: CD45RA+ positively selected. The chain has TRBV5-4 and TRBJ1-1; a weak D match, TRBD1 (5 bases). CDR3 sequence: CASSNLGVTEAFF. The DNA of the CDR3 is TGTGCCAGCAGCAATCTGGGGGTCACTGAAGCTTTCTTT.